A selection of T cell receptor beta chains follows, all from one sample in a study of response to subunit inactivated influenza vaccine. MiXCR, run by TCRdb on the RT-PCR reads, gives a single entry per CDR3 protein. The data contain approximately 700,000 distinct CDR3 sequences, 15% to 19% of them singletons. This sample comprised PBMCs from blood, obtained approximately 13 days after vaccination. The receptors derive from a man between 45 and 60 years old who received an inactivated influenza vaccine. The conserved cysteine and the conserved F or W are not part of the CDR3 here.

TRBV2	AGRKVSYEQY
TRBV4-2	ASSRPGQDYEQY
TRBV4-3	ASSQERAGGVEQF
TRBV11-2	ASSTSSGFDNEQF
TRBV12-3/TRBV12-4	ASSFRAAYQPQH
TRBV9	ASSVGAGTYEQY
TRBV6-5	ASSYSRDSLTDTQY
TRBV12-3/TRBV12-4	ASSYLPGPRPGNTIY
TRBV11-2	ASSLVVSAAKDIQY
TRBV3-1	ASRKTGEVGELF
TRBV19	ASSLWVSNQPQH
TRBV7-2	ASSLALAGGGGELF
TRBV10-3	AISAENSPLH
TRBV5-8	ASSSGHTSYEQY
TRBV7-9	ASRPMRWGATDTQY
TRBV20-1	SATGHPSSYEQY
TRBV27	ASGQGLSSYNEQF
TRBV28	ASTGTDTQY
TRBV19	ASSIDRGRPYGYT
TRBV12-3/TRBV12-4	ASSFSGGGEKLF
TRBV28	ASGSLNRGSNYGYT
TRBV9	ASRAGQGAYNEQF
TRBV20-1	SARNRGELEAF
TRBV7-2	ASSLAAGAGQETQY
TRBV6-5	ASSYRGPGSSYNEQF
TRBV20-1	SAPNRDSPLH
TRBV7-2	ASSYGLREKLF
TRBV2	ASSTPWTGGEGQPQH
TRBV3-1	ASSQRQGLYEQY
TRBV7-7	ASSLEGQGFETQY
TRBV5-1	ASSLGTGYDTQY
TRBV5-1	ASTPGGGSHNEQF
TRBV20-1	SASPTGRIGNEQF
TRBV7-2	ASSQTKGYDGYT
TRBV5-1	ASRIDGGSTDTQY
TRBV29-1	SVATGAYEQY
TRBV9	ASSPESLPPEQF